What follows is one TCR beta chain and its context. Its antigen is unknown. Naive CD4+ T cells were purified with Tregs depleted by CD25. Full-length variable regions came from constant-region reverse primers plus semi-nested Nested Universal Primer A PCR. Using its own MiXCR run on the 5' RACE reads, TCRdb lists one record per CDR3 protein. Here the sample spans about 23,000 distinct CDR3 sequences, approximately 28% being singletons. General study points: Tumor-infiltrating Treg TCR alpha and beta sequences overlapped most with tumor naive CD4+ T cells, then blood naive. Tumor memory CD4+ T cell TCR gene usage clustered with blood and lymph node memory CD4+ cells and lymph node naive CD4+ cells.

Deletions cut 5 bases from V and 1 base from J, with 12 bases between. Germline V gene data show CDR1 as MGHDK and CDR2 as SYGVNS. This CDR3 comprises 15 residues. Material for sequencing was tumor-infiltrating naive CD4+ T cells sorted from the breast tumor. Subset defined: naive CD4+ T cells, CD4+CD45RA+CD25-. This TCR was sampled from a female donor with breast cancer. The chain employs TRBV25-1 and TRBJ2-1, with D possibly matching TRBD2 (6 bases). Here the CDR3 reads CASSPLAKSYNEQFF. The CDR3, as DNA: TGTGCCAGCAGTCCTCTAGCGAAATCCTACAATGAGCAGTTCTTC.